This T cell receptor beta chain was found in a study of identical twins. TCRdb reanalysed the 5' RACE reads using MiXCR and keeps one entry per CDR3 protein. The sample lists 600,000 to 800,000 distinct CDR3 sequences; 21% were seen once. This clonotype was seen only a few times. This CDR3 is built from 16 residues. Germline lookup yields CDR1 DFQATT and CDR2 SNEGSKA (reference sequence). The V segment lost 1 base and the J segment 3 bases; nucleotides outside the gene matches: 10. The same specimen was also included in a second study, on T cells expressing NK-cell markers.

The clonotype originates from a woman aged 18-29 years in good health. Sequenced material: PBMCs. The J gene is TRBJ2-3, the V gene TRBV20-1; the match to TRBD2 covers 7 bases. CDR3 sequence reads: CSARGDGRSGTDTQYF. The CDR3 coding sequence is TGCAGTGCTAGAGGGGACGGGAGGTCGGGAACAGATACGCAGTATTTT.